The T cell receptor beta chain under discussion was sequenced for a study of cytomegalovirus exposure and HLA in healthy donors. Regarding the study as a whole: In a later analysis, first-cohort TCR clusters were found to tend to co-occur in the 95 to 150 validation repertoires. Despite most TCR sequences being rare, some public TCRs occurred in many donors. Cytomegalovirus-associated status was assigned to 150 or so TCR beta chains. For cytomegalovirus status, the classifier reportedly gave diagnoses with high specificity and sensitivity.

Method: immunoSEQ multiplex PCR; TCRdb's copy keeps in-frame clones and lacks some. The profile covers roughly 140,000 clones, with about 91% appearing a single time and approximately 7.5% taken by the ten largest. The V and J ends lost 4 bases and 5 bases, in that order; junction bases with no gene match: 5. This CDR3 is built from 14 residues. Germline values: CDR1 MNHNS, CDR2 SASEGT. A note on this clone: Antigen: not known.

Sequenced: PBMCs. The sequence was obtained from a woman aged 18-29 years in good health and CMV-seropositive. The chain couples TRBV6-1 to TRBJ1-3; 7 bases line up with TRBD1. For the CDR3, the DNA is TGTGCCAGCAGTGCATCAGGGGGGAGAAACACCATATATTTT. It yields the protein CASSASGGRNTIYF.